Sequencing of this T cell receptor (beta chain) was carried out in a study of T cell responses to AZD1222 COVID-19 vaccine. On the study more broadly: Recipients boosted at about 4 weeks or about 12 weeks are pooled. Study-wide findings and caveats: Regions 160-218 and 743-854 held dominance among vaccine-associated CD4 TCRs, which spanned spike. Among spike-specific TCRs, nearly half reportedly target unmutated variant regions. Without day 14 samples, only post-peak T cell repertoires were studied.

This clone has a single count. Its antigen remains unidentified. Method: immunoSEQ multiplex PCR; TCRdb's copy keeps in-frame clones and lacks some. The repertoire has 130,000 or so clones, 90% to 95% of them found once; the top ten carry 1.5% to 2%. The germline V and J ends were trimmed by 5 bases and 4 bases, with 14 bases remaining between them. CDR3 length equals 14 residues. Germline CDR1 and CDR2: SGHVS and FNYEAQ. The specimen was peripheral blood, collected on day 0 of AZD1222 vaccination. The origin of this receptor is an adult in good health. V and J are TRBV7-6 and TRBJ1-2, with unresolved D. The CDR3 DNA follows: TGTGCCAGCAGCCCCGGAGGCGCGGTCTATGGCTACACCTTC. It codes for CASSPGGAVYGYTF.